The sequence of this T cell receptor (beta chain) was determined in a study of T cell responses to AZD1222 COVID-19 vaccine. Regarding the study as a whole: Baseline seropositivity characterized only six AZD1222 recipients.

Only in-frame clones appear in the TCRdb table, and some are missing; sequencing was by immunoSEQ multiplex PCR. The data contain around 88,000 clones, less than 90% of them singletons. After removal of 3 bases from V and 0 bases from J, the junction contained 6 bases not matched to a gene. CDR1 LNHNV and CDR2 YYDKDF come from the germline V gene (reference sequence). The CDR3 runs to 16 residues. In the case of this clone: Its antigen is not identified.

This sample comprised peripheral blood, obtained on day 0 of AZD1222 vaccination. This clonotype was sampled from an adult in good health. V is TRBV15 and J is TRBJ2-5; 8 bases are a match to TRBD1. The CDR3 loop reads CATSSGTGGYQETQYF. CDR3 bases: TGTGCCACCAGCAGCGGGACAGGCGGGTACCAAGAGACCCAGTACTTC. Full variable domain (outside the CDR3, taken from reference TRBV15 and TRBJ2-5): DAMVIQNPRYQVTQFGKPVTLSCSQTLNHNVMYWYQQKSSQAPKLLFHYYDKDFNNEADTPDNFQSRRPNTSFCFLDIRSPGLGDTAMYLCATSSGTGGYQETQYFGPGTRLLVL.